The 32 T cell receptor beta chains below all came from one sample that was sequenced in a study of blood T cell repertoires in COVID-19. Sequenced by immunoSEQ multiplex PCR; TCRdb stores in-frame clones only, minus some. The sample includes tens of thousands of clones, 90% to 95% of them seen just once. What was sequenced was peripheral blood. Source of these receptors: a woman in her fifties or sixties in a cohort sampled during active COVID-19.

The count of this clone is one. J is TRBJ2-7 and V is TRBV11-2; D might be TRBD2 (5 bases). The CDR3 covers 14 residues. V shed 4 bases and J shed 7 bases, with 17 bases lying between them. Germline assignment: CDR1 SGHAT and CDR2 FQNNGV. CDR3 DNA: TGTGCCAGCAGCTATAACCTGGGGTCGGGGGAGCAGTACTTC. Translated: CASSYNLGSGEQYF.

This sequence joins TRBV5-1 and TRBJ2-3, with D possibly being TRBD2 (6 bases). Trimming took off 0 bases at V and 3 bases at J, with 20 bases between the two ends. This CDR3 has 18 amino acids. The germline V gene encodes CDR1 SGHRS and CDR2 YFSETQ. The CDR3 bases are TGCGCCAGCAGCTTGGGACCCACCGGTGAGGCGGGGACAGATACGCAGTATTTT. Its protein is CASSLGPTGEAGTDTQYF.

This clone has only a few counts. The chain couples TRBV27 to TRBJ1-6; a weak D match, TRBD1 (5 bases). CDR3 length equals 15 residues. Germline V gene data show CDR1 as MNHEY and CDR2 as SMNVEV (reference sequence). Trimming stripped 0 bases from V and 10 bases from J, with 13 bases between. The CDR3 DNA is TGTGCCAGCAGTTTATCGGAGGGGAGGCAGTCACCCCTCCACTTT. It codes for CASSLSEGRQSPLHF.

CDR3 amino acids: CASSPPGQGASGELFF. In DNA form, the CDR3 reads TGTGCCAGCTCACCTCCGGGACAGGGGGCCTCCGGGGAGCTGTTTTTT. The chain recombines TRBV18 with TRBJ2-2; TRBD1 matches at 12 bases. The CDR3 contains 16 residues. With 3 bases clipped from V and 6 bases from J, the junction kept 5 bases outside the gene matches. Germline CDR1 and CDR2: KGHSH and LQKENI.

This chain uses TRBV5-1 with TRBJ2-7, with TRBD2 matching 10 bases. Germline loops: CDR1 SGHRS, CDR2 YFSETQ. V shed 2 bases, J shed 2 bases, and the junction held 4 bases outside the gene matches. The CDR3 runs to 15 residues. This CDR3 reads CASSFGTSEAYEQYF. The CDR3 region has the DNA TGCGCCAGCAGCTTCGGGACTAGCGAGGCCTACGAGCAGTACTTC.

The DNA for the CDR3 is TGTGCCAGCAGTTCTCGGACAGGGGGCGGGATGGAGACCCAGTACTTC. Encoded protein: CASSSRTGGGMETQYF. This chain uses TRBV6-2 or TRBV6-3 with TRBJ2-5, with 11 positions matching TRBD1. The germline V gene encodes CDR1 MNHEY and CDR2 SVGEGT. After removal of 4 bases from V and 5 bases from J, the junction contained 9 bases not matched to a gene. CDR3 length: 16 residues.

The CDR3 loop is CASRKTSGGVQTQYF. The CDR3 coding sequence is TGTGCCAGCAGAAAAACTAGCGGGGGGGTCCAGACCCAGTACTTC. The V gene is TRBV6-5, the J gene TRBJ2-5; TRBD2 aligns across 13 bases. The CDR3 runs 15 residues. Germline loops: CDR1 MNHEY, CDR2 SVGAGI. Trimming cost V 6 bases and J 6 bases; bases outside gene matches: 7.

The chain couples TRBV5-1 to TRBJ1-2; TRBD1 matches at 8 bases. Germline V CDR1 and CDR2: SGHRS, YFSETQ. This CDR3 has 15 residues. Unmatched junction bases numbered 6, after V lost 1 base and J lost 4 bases. In nucleotides, the CDR3 is TGCGCCAGCAGCTTGTCAGGGGGCGACGGCTATGGCTACACCTTC. It translates to CASSLSGGDGYGYTF.

The V gene is TRBV6-5, the J gene TRBJ2-5; D is perhaps TRBD2 (6 bases). V gave up 2 bases and J gave up 2 bases, with 12 bases separating them. The CDR3 runs 15 residues. Germline V gene sequence: CDR1 MNHEY, CDR2 SVGAGI. The CDR3 protein is CASSYVAGLQETQYF. In nucleotides, the CDR3 is TGTGCCAGCAGTTACGTGGCAGGACTACAAGAGACCCAGTACTTC.

This clone was observed a single time. The chain recombines TRBV10-3 with TRBJ1-2, with D possibly matching TRBD1 (5 bases). The CDR3 has 13 residues. Germline V gene lookup returns CDR1 ENHRY and CDR2 SYGVKD. Trimming shortened V by 8 bases and J by 2 bases, and 12 bases separated the two germline ends. The CDR3 protein is CAISSRENYGYTF. The CDR3 nucleotides are TGTGCCATCTCCTCCAGGGAAAACTATGGCTACACCTTC.

The J gene is TRBJ2-7, the V gene TRBV28, with 11 bases matching TRBD2. The length of the CDR3 is 16 residues. CDR1 and CDR2 (germline): MDHEN, SYDVKM. The trim removed 5 bases at V and 2 bases at J, leaving 8 bases unmatched. The DNA for the CDR3 is TGTGCCAGCAGTCTCCCAGGGACTAGCGGTACCTACGAGCAGTACTTC. This gives the protein CASSLPGTSGTYEQYF. Based on the CDR3 plus reference TRBV28 and TRBJ2-7, the full variable domain is DVKVTQSSRYLVKRTGEKVFLECVQDMDHENMFWYRQDPGLGLRLIYFSYDVKMKEKGDIPEGYSVSREKKERFSLILESASTNQTSMYLCASSLPGTSGTYEQYFGPGTRLTVT.

V is TRBV5-1 and J is TRBJ1-6; tentative D call: TRBD1 (6 bases). Trimming left V 1 base short and J 6 bases short, with 14 bases between. Germline V gene lookup returns CDR1 SGHRS and CDR2 YFSETQ. The CDR3 has 16 amino acids. The CDR3 nucleotides read TGCGCCAGCAGCTTGCTTCCCGGACAGATTAATTCACCCCTCCACTTT. As protein: CASSLLPGQINSPLHF.

This clone was observed once. The J gene is TRBJ1-5, the V gene TRBV3-1 (or the pseudogene TRBV3-2), with TRBD1 identical over 7 bases. The CDR3 covers 13 residues. The junction had 7 bases not matched to a gene; V was cut back by 5 bases and J by 9 bases. Germline CDR1 and CDR2: LGHDT and YNNKEL (reference sequence). Written as DNA, the CDR3 is TGTGCCAGCAGCGACGCGCGGACAGGGCCCCAGCATTTT. Encoded protein: CASSDARTGPQHF.

This chain connects TRBV6-5 to TRBJ1-2, with 7 bases aligning to TRBD1. The germline CDR1 and CDR2 sequences are MNHEY and SVGAGI. Germline trimming cut 7 bases from V and 5 bases from J; bases unmatched to any gene: 13. There are 15 residues in the CDR3. CDR3 residues: CASTERGRPGYGYTF. CDR3 nucleotides: TGTGCCAGCACAGAGAGGGGGCGCCCGGGGTATGGCTACACCTTC.

This clone was found once. The chain is built from TRBV27 and TRBJ2-2; TRBD2 matches 9 bases. The trim removed 6 bases at V and 5 bases at J, leaving 7 bases unmatched. The CDR3 sequence is 15 residues long. Germline CDR1 reads MNHEY; CDR2 reads SMNVEV (reference sequence). The CDR3 DNA reads TGTGCCAGCAGCACTCATGCGGGGGGGACCGGGGAGCTGTTTTTT. Residues: CASSTHAGGTGELFF.

This clone was observed a handful of times. The chain uses TRBV7-9 and TRBJ1-6, with 10 bases fitting TRBD1. With 5 bases clipped from V and 5 bases from J, the junction kept 12 bases outside the gene matches. CDR3 length: 18 residues. The germline V gene has CDR1 SEHNR and CDR2 FQNEAQ (reference sequence). As DNA, the CDR3 is TGTGCCAGCAGCGGGACAGGGGCTAGGTTTGGAAATAATTCACCCCTCCACTTT. This gives the protein CASSGTGARFGNNSPLHF.

The chain uses TRBV4-2 and TRBJ2-3, with D possibly matching TRBD1 (6 bases). The CDR3 has 16 residues. The V gene lost 1 base and the J gene lost 0 bases, with 11 bases spanning the gap. Germline CDR1 and CDR2: LGHNA and YNFKEQ. The CDR3 DNA sequence: TGTGCCAGCAGCCAAGTGGTGGGGACAAGCACAGATACGCAGTATTTT. This gives the protein CASSQVVGTSTDTQYF.

This clone was counted only a few times. V and J are TRBV28 and TRBJ2-7; tentatively, D is TRBD1 (6 bases). Germline V gives CDR1 MDHEN, CDR2 SYDVKM. The CDR3 spans 11 residues. The V and J ends lost 7 bases and 6 bases respectively, with 10 bases between them. This chain's CDR3 is CASTQGREQYF. In nucleotides, the CDR3 is TGTGCCAGCACACAGGGACGCGAGCAGTACTTC.

A single count supports this clone. This chain uses TRBV10-3 with TRBJ2-7, with 11 bases that match TRBD2. Germline V gene sequence: CDR1 ENHRY, CDR2 SYGVKD. The length of the CDR3 is 12 residues. J was trimmed by 6 bases and V by 10 bases; bases with no gene match: 5. The CDR3 DNA sequence: TGTGCCACCACCGGGACTAGCGGCGAGCAGTACTTC. Translated: CATTGTSGEQYF.

This clone came up a few times. The chain recombines TRBV28 with TRBJ2-1; TRBD1 aligns across 10 bases. CDR1 and CDR2 (germline): MDHEN, SYDVKM. The length of the CDR3 is 14 residues. The junction had 3 bases not matched to a gene; V was cut back by 8 bases and J by 2 bases. This chain's CDR3 is CASHGQGAYNEQFF. DNA of the CDR3: TGTGCCAGCCACGGACAGGGGGCCTACAATGAGCAGTTCTTC.

This chain connects TRBV7-9 to TRBJ2-3; no clear D gene. Trimming stripped 5 bases from V and 4 bases from J, with 13 bases between. The CDR3 sequence is 14 residues long. The germline V gene has CDR1 SEHNR and CDR2 FQNEAQ (reference sequence). In nucleotides, the CDR3 is TGTGCCAGCAGCCGATCCAGTATCTCAGATACGCAGTATTTT. It specifies CASSRSSISDTQYF.

The genes are TRBV7-2 and TRBJ1-5; D is perhaps TRBD1 (5 bases). The CDR3 loop spans 14 amino acids. Trimming removed 5 bases from V and 0 bases from J, with 8 bases in between. Germline loops: CDR1 SGHTA, CDR2 FQGNSA. The CDR3 DNA follows: TGTGCCAGCAGCGGACACCTTAGCAATCAGCCCCAGCATTTT. Its translation: CASSGHLSNQPQHF.

This chain uses TRBV28 with TRBJ1-5; D not resolved. Germline V lookup: CDR1 MDHEN, CDR2 SYDVKM. With 4 bases removed from V and 4 bases from J, the gap between germline ends came to 5 bases. The CDR3 is 12 residues long. The CDR3: CASSSDNQPQHF. DNA of the CDR3: TGTGCCAGCAGTTCAGATAATCAGCCCCAGCATTTT.

The chain joins TRBV5-1 to TRBJ2-5; 8 bases are shared with TRBD1. The J segment lost 2 bases and the V segment lost 7 bases, leaving 10 bases of the junction unmatched. This CDR3 region has 15 residues. Germline lookup yields CDR1 SGHRS and CDR2 YFSETQ. Here the CDR3 reads CASRNGQGIQETQYF. CDR3 bases: TGCGCCAGCCGAAATGGACAGGGAATTCAAGAGACCCAGTACTTC. The full variable domain, with the rest looked up from reference TRBV5-1 and TRBJ2-5, is KAGVTQTPRYLIKTRGQQVTLSCSPISGHRSVSWYQQTPGQGLQFLFEYFSETQRNKGNFPGRFSGRQFSNSRSEMNVSTLELGDSALYLCASRNGQGIQETQYFGPGTRLLVL.

The V gene is TRBV3-1 (or the pseudogene TRBV3-2), the J gene TRBJ2-7, with D hard to call. The CDR3 loop spans 11 amino acids. Germline CDR1 reads LGHDT; CDR2 reads YNNKEL (reference sequence). The V end lost 2 bases, the J end lost 6 bases, and 5 bases lay between the germline ends. The CDR3 DNA sequence: TGTGCCAGCAGCCAATCGAGCGAGCAGTACTTC. Residues: CASSQSSEQYF.

This chain uses TRBV28 with TRBJ2-1, with TRBD2 matching over 11 bases. This CDR3 is 15 amino acids long. From germline, CDR1 is MDHEN and CDR2 SYDVKM. The V segment lost 6 bases and the J segment 6 bases; nucleotides outside the gene matches: 7. CDR3 loop: CASSEHGTSGNEQFF. The CDR3 DNA reads TGTGCCAGCAGCGAACACGGGACTAGCGGCAATGAGCAGTTCTTC.

The chain uses TRBV6-5 and TRBJ2-1, with TRBD1 identical over 7 bases. Germline CDR1 is MNHEY and CDR2 is SVGAGI. The CDR3 spans 15 residues. V was clipped by 5 bases and J by 8 bases; unmatched bases: 12. CDR3 region: CASSPQGPRKHEQFF. The CDR3 nucleotides read TGTGCCAGCAGTCCACAGGGGCCGAGGAAACATGAGCAGTTCTTC.

V gene TRBV19 combines with J gene TRBJ1-4, with TRBD1 matching over 8 bases. Germline V gene data show CDR1 as LNHDA and CDR2 as SQIVND (reference sequence). The CDR3 sequence is 14 residues long. Trimming at V came to 5 bases and at J to 6 bases, leaving 5 bases not matched to a gene. CDR3 loop: CASSPMDRDEKLFF. The CDR3 nucleotides read TGTGCCAGTAGTCCGATGGACAGGGATGAAAAACTGTTTTTT.

The chain uses TRBV11-2 and TRBJ2-6; the D gene is possibly TRBD1 (5 bases). The V gene's germline CDR1 is SGHAT and CDR2 FQNNGV. Trimming removed 4 bases at V and 0 bases at J, with 13 bases between. This CDR3 is 17 amino acids long. CDR3 nucleotides: TGTGCCAGCAGCTCCGGACACATGAGCTCTGGGGCCAACGTCCTGACTTTC. Protein sequence: CASSSGHMSSGANVLTF.

This chain joins TRBV15 and TRBJ1-4, with 9 bases aligning to TRBD1. Trimming at V came to 4 bases and at J to 8 bases, leaving 2 bases not matched to a gene. Germline values: CDR1 LNHNV, CDR2 YYDKDF (reference sequence). The CDR3 covers 13 residues. The CDR3 spells CATSTGTGEKLFF. The CDR3 DNA sequence: TGTGCCACCAGCACCGGGACAGGGGAAAAACTGTTTTTT.

V usage is TRBV4-2 and J usage is TRBJ2-1; 8 positions agree with TRBD2. Trimming removed 4 bases from V and 7 bases from J; junction bases left unmatched: 6. The length of the CDR3 is 14 residues. Germline V CDR1 and CDR2: LGHNA, YNFKEQ. The DNA for the CDR3 is TGTGCCAGCAGCCCCCCCGAGCGGGGGAATGAGCAGTTCTTC. The encoded protein is CASSPPERGNEQFF.

This chain links TRBV6-5 with TRBJ2-7, with 8 nucleotides matching TRBD2. Germline V gene sequence: CDR1 MNHEY, CDR2 SVGAGI. This CDR3 has 14 amino acids. Germline trimming cut 8 bases from V and 3 bases from J; bases unmatched to any gene: 9. CDR3 region: CASQLAEGVYEQYF. DNA of the CDR3: TGTGCCAGCCAACTAGCGGAGGGGGTCTACGAGCAGTACTTC.